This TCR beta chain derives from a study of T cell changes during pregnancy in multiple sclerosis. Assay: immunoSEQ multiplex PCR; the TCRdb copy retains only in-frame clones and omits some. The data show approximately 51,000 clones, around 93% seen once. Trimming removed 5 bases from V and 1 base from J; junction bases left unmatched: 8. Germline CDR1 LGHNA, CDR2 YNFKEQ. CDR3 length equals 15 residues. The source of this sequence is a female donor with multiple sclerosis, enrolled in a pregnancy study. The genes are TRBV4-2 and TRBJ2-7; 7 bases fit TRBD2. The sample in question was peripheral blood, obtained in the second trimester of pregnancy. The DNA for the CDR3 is TGTGCCAGCAGCACCCGGACTAGGAAATCCTACGAGCAGTACTTC. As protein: CASSTRTRKSYEQYF.